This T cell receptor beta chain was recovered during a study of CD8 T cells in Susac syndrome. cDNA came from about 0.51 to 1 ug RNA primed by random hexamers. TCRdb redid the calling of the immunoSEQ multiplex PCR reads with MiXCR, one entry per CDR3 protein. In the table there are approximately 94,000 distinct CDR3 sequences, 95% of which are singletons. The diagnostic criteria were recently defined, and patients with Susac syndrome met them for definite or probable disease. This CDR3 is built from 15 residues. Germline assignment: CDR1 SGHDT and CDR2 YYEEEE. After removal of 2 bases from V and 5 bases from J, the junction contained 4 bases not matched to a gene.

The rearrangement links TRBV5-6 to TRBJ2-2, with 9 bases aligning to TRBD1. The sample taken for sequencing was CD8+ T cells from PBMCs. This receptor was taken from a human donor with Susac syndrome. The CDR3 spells CASSLQGAGTGELFF. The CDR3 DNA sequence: TGTGCCAGCAGCTTACAGGGGGCTGGGACCGGGGAGCTGTTTTTT.